This passage covers 22 T cell receptor beta chains from one sample sequenced in a study of T cell responses to AZD1222 COVID-19 vaccine. Data came from immunoSEQ multiplex PCR; TCRdb stores just in-frame clones and leaves some out. The sample yields fewer than 200,000 clones, about 90% seen once. The sample here was peripheral blood, taken 28 days after the second AZD1222 dose. These TCRs come from an adult who received the AZD1222 COVID-19 vaccine.

This clone was seen once. This rearrangement joins TRBV3-1 (or the pseudogene TRBV3-2) to TRBJ1-4, with D possibly being TRBD1 (6 bases). Trimming took off 1 base at V and 4 bases at J, with 7 bases between the two ends. This CDR3 has 14 residues. From germline, CDR1 is LGHDT and CDR2 YNNKEL (reference sequence). The CDR3 bases are TGTGCCAGCAGCCAAGGGACAGTTAATGAAAAACTGTTTTTT. Encoded protein: CASSQGTVNEKLFF.

Concerning this clone: Other DNA sequences within the sample encode an identical CDR3. The chain links TRBV12-3 or TRBV12-4 to TRBJ1-2; unclear D gene. Trimming removed 5 bases at V and 1 base at J, with 5 bases between. The CDR3 has 12 amino acids. CDR3 nucleotide sequence: TGTGCCAGCAGTCTTGTTAACTATGGCTACACCTTC. This codes for CASSLVNYGYTF.

The rearrangement joins TRBV11-2 to TRBJ2-7, with 8 bases identical to TRBD1. V was clipped by 3 bases and J by 6 bases; unmatched bases: 10. Germline CDR1 and CDR2: SGHAT and FQNNGV. This CDR3 comprises 15 residues. CDR3 DNA: TGTGCCAGCAGCTTCGCCGGGACAGGTCTCTCCGAGCAGTACTTC. It yields the protein CASSFAGTGLSEQYF. The full variable domain, its missing parts supplied by reference TRBV11-2 and TRBJ2-7, is EAGVAQSPRYKIIEKRQSVAFWCNPISGHATLYWYQQILGQGPKLLIQFQNNGVVDDSQLPKDRFSAERLKGVDSTLKIQPAKLEDSAVYLCASSFAGTGLSEQYFGPGTRLTVT.

The chain carries TRBV4-2 and TRBJ2-1; TRBD1 aligns across 12 bases. This CDR3 comprises 20 residues. Germline V gives CDR1 LGHNA, CDR2 YNFKEQ. After removal of 1 base from V and 0 bases from J, the junction contained 10 bases not matched to a gene. The CDR3 bases are TGTGCCAGCAGCCAAGCGGGACAGGGGGCGCGGGGCAGCTCCTACAATGAGCAGTTCTTC. It specifies CASSQAGQGARGSSYNEQFF.

Of note for this clone: The same CDR3 is also encoded by other DNA sequences in this sample. This chain uses TRBV28 with TRBJ1-6; D remains unclear. The germline V gene has CDR1 MDHEN and CDR2 SYDVKM. V was pared by 8 bases and J by 7 bases, with 15 bases between. There are 14 residues in the CDR3. The CDR3 nucleotides read TGTGCCAGCCAGGAGGGCCGACTAAATTCACCCCTCCACTTT. Amino acid sequence: CASQEGRLNSPLHF.

This clone was counted between two and nine times. The V call is TRBV5-1, the J call TRBJ1-1, with 7 bases matching TRBD1. CDR1 is SGHRS and CDR2 is YFSETQ in the germline V gene. The ends lost 4 bases at V and 10 bases at J; junction bases unmatched: 13. The length of the CDR3 is 14 residues. The CDR3 sequence: CASSELGPGGVAFF. In nucleotides, the CDR3 is TGCGCCAGCAGCGAGCTCGGGCCAGGGGGTGTAGCTTTCTTT. Based on the CDR3 plus reference TRBV5-1 and TRBJ1-1, the full variable domain is KAGVTQTPRYLIKTRGQQVTLSCSPISGHRSVSWYQQTPGQGLQFLFEYFSETQRNKGNFPGRFSGRQFSNSRSEMNVSTLELGDSALYLCASSELGPGGVAFFGQGTRLTVV.

The J gene is TRBJ2-1, the V gene TRBV5-1, with 12 nucleotides matching TRBD2. The junction had 3 bases not matched to a gene; V was cut back by 4 bases and J by 1 base. CDR1 is SGHRS, CDR2 YFSETQ, per germline. CDR3 length: 16 amino acids. This chain's CDR3 is CASSPGLAGSYNEQFF. For the CDR3, the DNA is TGCGCCAGCAGCCCGGGACTAGCGGGTTCCTACAATGAGCAGTTCTTC.

The chain has TRBV5-5 and TRBJ1-5; 12 nucleotides match TRBD1. Germline CDR1 is SGHKS and CDR2 is YYEKEE (reference sequence). Trimming took 3 bases from V and 1 from J; bases not matched to a gene: 2. This CDR3 has 16 amino acids. CDR3 DNA sequence: TGTGCCAGCAGCTGGGGACAGGGGGCCAGCAATCAGCCCCAGCATTTT. Protein: CASSWGQGASNQPQHF. The full variable domain, its missing parts supplied by reference TRBV5-5 and TRBJ1-5, is DAGVTQSPTHLIKTRGQQVTLRCSPISGHKSVSWYQQVLGQGPQFIFQYYEKEERGRGNFPDRFSARQFPNYSSELNVNALLLGDSALYLCASSWGQGASNQPQHFGDGTRLSIL.

The chain links TRBV7-2 to TRBJ1-1; D is uncertain. Looked up from germline, CDR1 is SGHTA and CDR2 is FQGNSA. The CDR3 extends over 15 amino acids. Trimming shortened V by 5 bases and J by 1 base, and 14 bases separated the two germline ends. Here the CDR3 DNA reads TGTGCCAGCAGCGCCTCGGTAATCCCGAACACTGAAGCTTTCTTT. It specifies CASSASVIPNTEAFF.

This chain uses TRBV5-1 with TRBJ2-5; 10 bases align to TRBD1. This CDR3 spans 14 amino acids. J lost 3 bases, V lost 4 bases, and 3 bases had no gene match. Germline-derived CDR1 and CDR2 are SGHRS and YFSETQ. For the CDR3, the DNA is TGCGCCAGCAGCATCGGGACAGGGGAAGAGACCCAGTACTTC. It codes for CASSIGTGEETQYF. Looking up the rest from reference TRBV5-1 and TRBJ2-5 gives the full variable domain: KAGVTQTPRYLIKTRGQQVTLSCSPISGHRSVSWYQQTPGQGLQFLFEYFSETQRNKGNFPGRFSGRQFSNSRSEMNVSTLELGDSALYLCASSIGTGEETQYFGPGTRLLVL.

The chain combines TRBV10-2 with TRBJ2-7, with 8 bases aligning to TRBD2. CDR1 is WSHSY and CDR2 is SAAADI in the germline V gene. This CDR3 is built from 14 residues. V trimming: 4 bases; J trimming: 7 bases; junction bases outside the gene matches: 9. CDR3 coding DNA: TGCGCCAGCAGTGTTAGCGGGGATAGAGGAGAGCAGTACTTC. It translates to CASSVSGDRGEQYF.

The genes are TRBV5-1 and TRBJ1-4; D gene unclear. Trimming left V 0 bases short and J 3 bases short, with 9 bases between. The CDR3 is 15 amino acids. Germline assignment: CDR1 SGHRS and CDR2 YFSETQ. The CDR3 sequence is CASSLEAASNEKLFF. DNA of the CDR3: TGCGCCAGCAGCTTGGAGGCGGCCTCTAATGAAAAACTGTTTTTT.

V usage is TRBV6-5 and J usage is TRBJ1-2, with D possibly matching TRBD1 (5 bases). The CDR3 has 13 amino acids. CDR1 is MNHEY, CDR2 SVGAGI, per germline. V was pared by 0 bases and J by 4 bases, with 6 bases between. The CDR3 coding sequence is TGTGCCAGCAGTTACTCGCAGGGCTATGGCTACACCTTC. Its translation is CASSYSQGYGYTF.

This clone was counted between two and nine times. The chain joins TRBV6-5 to TRBJ1-2, with D hard to call. The CDR3 has 13 residues. Germline CDR1 MNHEY, CDR2 SVGAGI. The V end lost 4 bases, the J end lost 4 bases, and 10 bases lay between the germline ends. CDR3 nucleotide sequence: TGTGCCAGCAGTTTCGCTGGTTCCTATGGCTACACCTTC. It translates to CASSFAGSYGYTF.

V gene TRBV6-5 combines with J gene TRBJ2-2, with D perhaps assigned TRBD1 or TRBD2 (6 bases each). The CDR3 extends over 13 amino acids. CDR1 is MNHEY and CDR2 is SVGAGI in the germline V gene. V was shortened by 2 bases and J by 6 bases, with 7 bases between the two germline ends. In nucleotides, the CDR3 is TGTGCCAGCAGTTACGGGGGGCCCGGGGAGCTGTTTTTT. It specifies CASSYGGPGELFF.

This sequence joins TRBV7-9 and TRBJ2-2; no reliable D call. Germline assignment: CDR1 SEHNR and CDR2 FQNEAQ (reference sequence). The length of the CDR3 is 12 residues. Trimming shortened V by 1 base and J by 5 bases, and 2 bases separated the two germline ends. The CDR3 nucleotides read TGTGCCAGCAGCTTAGAAACCGGGGAGCTGTTTTTT. As protein: CASSLETGELFF.

V and J are TRBV27 and TRBJ1-5, with D uncertain. CDR1 is MNHEY, CDR2 SMNVEV, per germline (reference sequence). The CDR3 totals 19 residues. Deletions cut 1 base from V and 4 bases from J, with 23 bases between. CDR3 region: CASSLYTPRRRAWNQPQHF. CDR3 in DNA: TGTGCCAGCAGTTTATATACCCCCCGACGGAGGGCTTGGAATCAGCCCCAGCATTTT.

The chain couples TRBV19 to TRBJ1-1, with D uncertain. From germline, CDR1 is LNHDA and CDR2 SQIVND (reference sequence). The CDR3 is 17 amino acids. Trimming took off 1 base at V and 0 bases at J, with 15 bases between the two ends. CDR3 DNA sequence: TGTGCCAGTAGTATAGGTTTTACCCGGGTCATGAACACTGAAGCTTTCTTT. This sequence encodes CASSIGFTRVMNTEAFF. Combining the CDR3 with reference TRBV19 and TRBJ1-1 gives the whole variable domain DGGITQSPKYLFRKEGQNVTLSCEQNLNHDAMYWYRQDPGQGLRLIYYSQIVNDFQKGDIAEGYSVSREKKESFPLTVTSAQKNPTAFYLCASSIGFTRVMNTEAFFGQGTRLTVV.

V usage is TRBV11-2 and J usage is TRBJ2-1; 9 bases are shared with TRBD2. V was pared by 5 bases and J by 9 bases, with 8 bases of the junction left unmatched. Germline CDR1 is SGHAT and CDR2 is FQNNGV. The CDR3 runs to 14 residues. CDR3 nucleotides: TGTGCCAGCAGCCGGGCGGGGGGGCGTGTTGAGCAGTTCTTC. It specifies CASSRAGGRVEQFF.

This rearrangement joins TRBV2 to TRBJ2-2; 8 bases are shared with TRBD2. The CDR3 is 16 residues long. Germline CDR1 is SNHLY and CDR2 is FYNNEI. Trimming cost V 3 bases and J 3 bases; bases outside gene matches: 6. CDR3 residues: CASSEAWRGDTGELFF. CDR3 sequence (DNA): TGTGCCAGCAGTGAGGCGTGGCGGGGGGACACCGGGGAGCTGTTTTTT.

This chain connects TRBV25-1 to TRBJ2-5, with 11 bases matching TRBD1. CDR1 and CDR2 from the germline V gene are MGHDK and SYGVNS. V was clipped by 9 bases and J by 2 bases; unmatched bases: 5. The CDR3 runs 14 residues. CDR3 sequence reads: CASSDRGRQETQYF. CDR3 in DNA: TGTGCCAGTTCGGACAGGGGGCGTCAAGAGACCCAGTACTTC.

J is TRBJ2-7 and V is TRBV11-2; tentative D call: TRBD1 (6 bases). The CDR3 has 13 amino acids. Germline V gene data show CDR1 as SGHAT and CDR2 as FQNNGV. The germline V and J ends were trimmed by 3 bases and 5 bases, with 11 bases remaining between them. The CDR3 coding sequence is TGTGCCAGCAGCTTTTTACAGGGACACGAGCAGTACTTC. Amino acid sequence: CASSFLQGHEQYF.